The rows below give T cell receptor beta chains drawn from one sample of a study of CD8 T cells in Susac syndrome. MiXCR, applied by TCRdb to the immunoSEQ multiplex PCR reads, yields one record per CDR3 protein. This sample has about 100,000 distinct CDR3 sequences, with 95% found just once. Sequencing was carried out using CD8+ T cells from PBMCs. These receptor sequences come from a human donor with Susac syndrome. Both conserved end residues are part of each CDR3. The D gene is left open where the match is weak. Rows give clone size only sometimes, using once, few, many, or a class for an expanded clone.

abundance	v_gene	len	d_gene	j_gene	CDR3aa	CDR3nt
NA	TRBV6-5	13	NA	TRBJ1-2	CASSYAHSNGYTF	TGTGCCAGCAGTTACGCCCACAGCAATGGCTACACCTTC
NA	TRBV4-2	14	NA	TRBJ1-5	CASSQVTGNQPQHF	TGTGCCAGCAGCCAAGTTACCGGGAATCAGCCCCAGCATTTT
NA	TRBV2	17	NA	TRBJ2-1	CASSPGPTITSYNEQFF	TGTGCCAGCAGCCCGGGACCCACGATAACCTCCTACAATGAGCAGTTCTTC
NA	TRBV7-2	14	NA	TRBJ2-5	CASSPGGRGETQYF	TGTGCCAGCAGCCCAGGTGGACGGGGCGAGACCCAGTACTTC
once	TRBV5-1	15	NA	TRBJ1-2	CASSSETRTEPGYTF	TGCGCCAGCAGCTCCGAAACTAGGACAGAGCCTGGCTACACCTTC
NA	TRBV20-1	12	NA	TRBJ1-2	CSASGAAEGYTF	TGCAGTGCCTCCGGCGCGGCGGAGGGCTACACCTTC
NA	TRBV20-1	13	TRBD2	TRBJ2-5	CSARPPGGETQYF	TGCAGTGCCCGCCCCCCGGGGGGAGAGACCCAGTACTTC
NA	TRBV25-1	14	NA	TRBJ2-5	CASSERQRVATQYF	TGTGCCAGCAGTGAAAGACAGCGGGTTGCGACCCAGTACTTC
NA	TRBV15	16	TRBD1	TRBJ2-1	CATSRGGQGAYNEQFF	TGTGCCACCAGCAGAGGCGGACAGGGGGCCTACAATGAGCAGTTCTTC
NA	TRBV6-5	15	TRBD1	TRBJ2-7	CASSSTGTGLYEQYF	TGTGCCAGCAGTTCTACCGGGACAGGGCTATACGAGCAGTACTTC
NA	TRBV29-1	10	NA	TRBJ2-1	CSGRQHEQFF	TGCAGCGGCAGACAGCATGAGCAGTTCTTC
NA	TRBV3-1	13	NA	TRBJ1-1	CASSQMGDTEAFF	TGTGCCAGCAGCCAAATGGGGGACACTGAAGCTTTCTTT
NA	TRBV5-1	12	NA	TRBJ2-1	CASSLGHNEQFF	TGCGCCAGCAGCTTGGGTCACAATGAGCAGTTCTTC
NA	TRBV20-1	11	NA	TRBJ1-1	CSASWSTEAFF	TGCAGTGCTAGCTGGAGCACTGAAGCTTTCTTT
NA	TRBV29-1	8	NA	TRBJ1-1	CIRRAAFF	TGCATCAGAAGGGCAGCTTTCTTT
NA	TRBV3-1	15	NA	TRBJ1-4	CASSQNPTNNEKLFF	TGTGCCAGCAGCCAAAATCCTACCAACAATGAAAAACTGTTTTTT
NA	TRBV7-2	16	NA	TRBJ2-5	CASSPRGPGDSETQYF	TGTGCCAGCAGCCCCCGTGGGCCCGGCGACTCTGAGACCCAGTACTTC
NA	TRBV6-4	15	NA	TRBJ2-1	CASSDSGEAYNEQFF	TGTGCCAGCAGTGACTCGGGGGAGGCTTACAATGAGCAGTTCTTC
NA	TRBV19	15	TRBD1	TRBJ2-2	CASSTRDRETGELFF	TGTGCCAGTAGTACCCGTGACAGGGAAACCGGGGAGCTGTTTTTT
NA	TRBV11-2	14	NA	TRBJ2-1	CASTPGSSYNEQFF	TGTGCCAGCACCCCCGGGAGCTCCTACAATGAGCAGTTCTTC
NA	TRBV15	13	NA	TRBJ1-1	CATSNDRNTEAFF	TGTGCCACCAGCAACGACAGGAACACTGAAGCTTTCTTT
NA	TRBV29-1	12	NA	TRBJ1-1	CSVEVGTTEAFF	TGCAGCGTTGAAGTTGGAACCACTGAAGCTTTCTTT
NA	TRBV20-1	13	NA	TRBJ1-2	CSANRQGIEGYTF	TGCAGTGCCAATCGTCAGGGGATAGAAGGCTACACCTTC
NA	TRBV6-4	13	NA	TRBJ2-2	CASSDRETGELFF	TGTGCCAGCAGTGATAGGGAAACCGGGGAGCTGTTTTTT
NA	TRBV29-1	11	NA	TRBJ2-5	CSVNSPETQYF	TGCAGCGTTAATAGTCCGGAGACCCAGTACTTC
NA	TRBV24-1	11	NA	TRBJ2-1	CATSDSLLEFF	TGTGCCACCAGTGATTCGCTATTGGAGTTCTTC
once	TRBV7-9	16	NA	TRBJ2-1	CASSTQGIQPYNEQFF	TGTGCCAGCAGCACACAGGGTATCCAGCCCTACAATGAGCAGTTCTTC
NA	TRBV6-4	14	TRBD1	TRBJ2-2	CASSDGQGGGELFF	TGTGCCAGCAGTGACGGACAGGGCGGCGGGGAGCTGTTTTTT
NA	TRBV15	15	NA	TRBJ2-5	CATSLRGGVEETQYF	TGTGCCACCAGCCTTCGGGGTGGGGTCGAAGAGACCCAGTACTTC
NA	TRBV4-1	15	NA	TRBJ2-5	CASSQPGRTQETQYF	TGCGCCAGCAGCCAACCGGGACGCACGCAAGAGACCCAGTACTTC
NA	TRBV7-9	18	TRBD2	TRBJ2-1	CASSSTSGGTFSYNEQFF	TGTGCCAGCAGCTCGACTAGCGGGGGGACCTTCTCCTACAATGAGCAGTTCTTC
NA	TRBV29-1	14	TRBD1	TRBJ2-7	CSGADWTGGYEQYF	TGCAGCGGGGCAGACTGGACAGGGGGGTACGAGCAGTACTTC
NA	TRBV29-1	13	NA	TRBJ2-5	CSVEDLGSGPEYF	TGCAGCGTTGAAGATCTTGGGTCAGGGCCGGAGTACTTC
NA	TRBV3-1	15	TRBD1	TRBJ2-1	CASSQARTGGMEQFF	TGTGCCAGCAGCCAAGCCCGGACAGGGGGAATGGAACAGTTCTTC
NA	TRBV20-1	13	NA	TRBJ1-6	CSARGGDGSPLHF	TGCAGTGCGAGGGGGGGAGATGGGTCACCCCTCCACTTT
NA	TRBV11-2	15	NA	TRBJ1-4	CASSPLDSSNEKLFF	TGTGCCAGCAGCCCACTGGACAGCTCTAATGAAAAACTGTTTTTT
NA	TRBV11-2	15	NA	TRBJ1-4	CASSLVGQVNEKLFF	TGTGCCAGCAGCTTAGTTGGACAAGTTAATGAAAAACTGTTTTTT
NA	TRBV7-9	15	NA	TRBJ1-2	CASSSLTQGLEGYTF	TGTGCCAGCAGCTCGCTGACGCAAGGGCTAGAGGGCTACACCTTC
NA	TRBV4-1	18	TRBD2	TRBJ2-1	CASSQSSGGAGSYNEQFF	TGCGCCAGCAGCCAATCTAGCGGGGGGGCCGGATCCTACAATGAGCAGTTCTTC
NA	TRBV5-1	16	TRBD1	TRBJ1-1	CASSTGSTGLGTEAFF	TGCGCCAGCAGCACCGGATCGACAGGGTTGGGCACTGAAGCTTTCTTT
NA	TRBV20-1	16	TRBD2	TRBJ2-1	CSARTSGGRTYNEQFF	TGCAGTGCTCGGACTAGCGGGGGGAGGACCTACAATGAGCAGTTCTTC
NA	TRBV5-6	13	NA	TRBJ2-7	CASTSWGLYEQYF	TGTGCCAGCACCTCCTGGGGGCTGTACGAGCAGTACTTC
NA	TRBV2	15	TRBD1	TRBJ1-5	CASSVWTGANQPQHF	TGTGCCAGCAGTGTCTGGACAGGGGCGAATCAGCCCCAGCATTTT
NA	TRBV5-6	14	NA	TRBJ2-4	CASSGEGWGNIQYF	TGTGCCAGCAGCGGGGAAGGTTGGGGAAACATTCAGTACTTC
NA	TRBV10-2	10	NA	TRBJ1-1	CASRGAEAFF	TGCGCCAGCCGTGGAGCTGAAGCTTTCTTT
NA	TRBV5-6	16	TRBD2	TRBJ2-1	CASSSQTSGSFNEQFF	TGTGCCAGCAGCTCCCAGACTAGCGGGAGTTTTAATGAGCAGTTCTTC
NA	TRBV7-9	14	TRBD1	TRBJ2-7	CASSPGTGGYEQYF	TGTGCCAGCAGCCCCGGGACAGGGGGCTACGAGCAGTACTTC
NA	TRBV12-3/TRBV12-4	12	NA	TRBJ1-2	CASSVSNYGYTF	TGTGCCAGCAGTGTATCTAACTATGGCTACACCTTC
NA	TRBV18	15	NA	TRBJ2-1	CASSPGGSSYNEQFF	TGTGCCAGCTCACCAGGAGGGAGCTCCTACAATGAGCAGTTCTTC
once	TRBV11-2	13	NA	TRBJ2-1	CASSPGLGGEQFF	TGTGCCAGCAGCCCAGGGCTAGGCGGTGAGCAGTTCTTC
NA	TRBV12-3/TRBV12-4	13	NA	TRBJ2-5	CASTGLRGKTQYF	TGTGCCAGCACCGGACTTAGAGGGAAGACCCAGTACTTC
NA	TRBV5-4	16	TRBD1	TRBJ1-1	CASSLDRGTMNTEAFF	TGTGCCAGCAGCTTGGACAGGGGTACCATGAACACTGAAGCTTTCTTT
NA	TRBV25-1	16	TRBD2	TRBJ2-7	CASRGGEYTLGYEQYF	TGTGCCAGCAGGGGGGGGGAGTACACCTTGGGCTACGAGCAGTACTTC
once	TRBV12-3/TRBV12-4	14	NA	TRBJ2-1	CASSSGTPNNEQFF	TGTGCCAGCAGTTCCGGGACCCCGAACAATGAGCAGTTCTTC